This section outlines one T cell receptor beta chain sequence together with its context. The antigen is unknown. The table came from immunoSEQ multiplex PCR; TCRdb's copy has only in-frame clones and leaves some out. The sample lists 75,000 to 85,000 clones; around 86% were seen once. This sample is part of a study of OX40 agonist ivuxolimab in advanced cancers. Study results and caveats: The average count of expanded clones was higher among CD8+ T cells than among CD4+.

Looked up from germline, CDR1 is LGHNA and CDR2 is YNFKEQ. This CDR3 is built from 15 residues. The V gene end was trimmed by 2 bases and the J gene end by 4 bases; junction bases not matched to a gene: 6. The TCR was taken from an adult with an advanced solid tumor such as melanoma, head and neck, liver or kidney cancer. This specimen was CD4+ or CD8+ T cells sorted from blood, taken in a trial of the OX40 agonist ivuxolimab. The gene calls are TRBV4-2 and TRBJ1-2; 8 nucleotides align to TRBD1. CDR3 region: CASSQLSGGGYGYTF. DNA for the CDR3: TGTGCCAGCAGCCAACTCTCAGGGGGCGGCTATGGCTACACCTTC.